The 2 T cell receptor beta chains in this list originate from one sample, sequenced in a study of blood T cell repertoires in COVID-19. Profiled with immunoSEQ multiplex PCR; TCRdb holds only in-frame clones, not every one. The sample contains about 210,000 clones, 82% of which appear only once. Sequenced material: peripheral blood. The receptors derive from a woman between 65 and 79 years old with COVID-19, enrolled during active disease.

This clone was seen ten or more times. In DNA form, the CDR3 reads TGTGCCAGCAGTTACACCCAGGATGTCTGGTCACCCCTCCACTTT. Residues: CASSYTQDVWSPLHF. V usage is TRBV6-5 and J usage is TRBJ1-6, with no clear D. The CDR3 consists of 15 residues. V dropped 2 bases and J dropped 10 bases, with 15 bases sitting between them. The V gene's germline CDR1 is MNHEY and CDR2 SVGAGI.

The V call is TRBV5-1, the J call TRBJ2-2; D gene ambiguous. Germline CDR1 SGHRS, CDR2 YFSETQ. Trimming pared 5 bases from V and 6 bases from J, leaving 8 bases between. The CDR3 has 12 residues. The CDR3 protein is CASSPQSGELFF. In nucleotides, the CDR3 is TGCGCCAGCAGTCCACAATCCGGGGAGCTGTTTTTT. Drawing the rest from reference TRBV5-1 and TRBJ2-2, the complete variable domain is KAGVTQTPRYLIKTRGQQVTLSCSPISGHRSVSWYQQTPGQGLQFLFEYFSETQRNKGNFPGRFSGRQFSNSRSEMNVSTLELGDSALYLCASSPQSGELFFGEGSRLTVL.